Given below is one TCR beta chain in context. Its antigen is not known. The sample is drawn from a study of cytomegalovirus exposure and HLA in healthy donors. The CDR3 has 12 residues. Per the germline V gene, CDR1 is GTSNPN and CDR2 is SVGIG (reference sequence). V lost 7 bases, J lost 6 bases, and 16 bases lay in between. Whole-study results and caveats: According to an earlier analysis, most TCR beta V segments yielded productive rearrangements about 87% or about 30% of the time. There were some public TCRs occurring in many donors, but most TCR sequences were rare.

The PCR contained 60 Vbeta and 13 Jbeta primers. Per the study methods: Roughly 11 million shared chains were among approximately 87 million unique TCR beta chains counted in a later analysis. TCRdb's copy holds only in-frame clones and misses some; the assay was immunoSEQ multiplex PCR. V and J calls plus clone size are reproduced from that table; the DNA served to infer D and trimming. The data show about 160,000 clones, roughly 80% seen once. This TCR derives from a man aged 45-65 years in good health and CMV-seropositive. The chain carries TRBV30 and TRBJ2-7, with D possibly being TRBD1 (6 bases). The material sequenced was PBMCs. Written as DNA, the CDR3 is TGTGCCTTCGACAGGTCTATGATCGAGCAGTACTTC. Translating gives CAFDRSMIEQYF.